This T cell receptor beta chain was captured by sequencing in a study of metastatic and nonmetastatic thyroid tumors. The study, taken as a whole, reports: Malignant thyroid tumors reportedly had TCR beta diversity that was significantly higher than in benign nodules, in blood and tumor.

By sample share, this clone is medium-sized (0.01 to 0.1%). The target antigen is unknown. Using MiXCR, TCRdb reanalyzed the PCR reads. The table has 20,000 or so clones, 23% seen once. Trimming at V came to 1 base and at J to 5 bases, leaving 8 bases not matched to a gene. The CDR3 covers 17 residues. Germline values: CDR1 MDHEN, CDR2 SYDVKM. Nobody among the patients had been given any treatment before thyroid surgery. The sequenced material came from blood. The chain employs TRBV28 and TRBJ2-2, with 9 bases lining up with TRBD2. The TCR originated in a male donor with papillary thyroid cancer or a benign thyroid nodule (not recorded which). Some clones in this sample may be carry-over from other donors' samples. CDR3 sequence reads: CASSLYGSGSGTGELFF. CDR3 sequence (DNA): TGTGCCAGCAGTTTATATGGTAGCGGGAGCGGGACCGGGGAGCTGTTTTTT.